This T cell receptor beta chain was captured in a study of blood T cell repertoires in COVID-19. Study-level background: Samples representing acute and convalescent COVID-19 were sourced from the United States, Italy and Spain. PBMCs, B-cell-depleted T cells, or T cells provided the cDNA or gDNA that made up the material.

Original processing notes: Reference gene primer amplification yielded estimated nucleated cell counts. Sequenced by immunoSEQ multiplex PCR; TCRdb stores in-frame clones only, minus some. The D gene and trimming were derived from the DNA, and the V and J assignments and clone size from that table. The sample consists of some 180,000 clones, more than 80% of them appearing once. V was clipped by 6 bases and J by 4 bases, with 12 bases between them. From germline, CDR1 is MNHEY and CDR2 SVGAGI. The CDR3 loop spans 13 amino acids. This clone was counted between two and nine times. The sequenced sample was peripheral blood. J is TRBJ1-2 and V is TRBV6-5; a weak D match, TRBD1 (6 bases). This sequence was found in a human donor in a cohort sampled during active COVID-19. The CDR3: CASSVGAGYGYTF. The CDR3 coding sequence is TGTGCCAGCAGCGTGGGGGCAGGCTATGGCTACACCTTC.